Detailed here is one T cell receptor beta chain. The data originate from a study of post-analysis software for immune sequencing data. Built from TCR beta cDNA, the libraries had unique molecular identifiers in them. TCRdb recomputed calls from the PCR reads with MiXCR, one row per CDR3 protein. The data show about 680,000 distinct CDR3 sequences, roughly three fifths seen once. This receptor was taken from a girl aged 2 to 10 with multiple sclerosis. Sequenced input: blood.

CDR3 nucleotide sequence: TGCAGTGCTAGATCTGCCCCTTTCACGGTGGTACCCTACAATGAGCAGTTCTTC. This translates into CSARSAPFTVVPYNEQFF. The chain couples TRBV20-1 to TRBJ2-1; no clear D. The germline V gene has CDR1 DFQATT and CDR2 SNEGSKA (reference sequence). Trimming cost V 2 bases and J 2 bases, with 22 bases left between them. This CDR3 is built from 18 residues.